These 23 T cell receptor beta chains were all obtained from the same sample, sequenced in a study of shared clonotypes between healthy human individuals. This table comes from immunoSEQ multiplex PCR, and its TCRdb copy is limited to in-frame clones, with some not included. The sample carries some 470,000 clones, 76% recorded once. Sequencing was carried out using PBMCs. These receptors were taken from a woman in her 40s in good health. Some clones in this sample may be carry-over from other donors' samples.

V usage is TRBV28 and J usage is TRBJ2-7; 8 bases line up with TRBD2. Per the germline V gene, CDR1 is MDHEN and CDR2 is SYDVKM. The CDR3 has 15 amino acids. The ends lost 6 bases at V and 0 bases at J; junction bases unmatched: 7. DNA for the CDR3: TGTGCCAGCAGCTTTAGCGGGATCAGCTCCTACGAGCAGTACTTC. Translation gives CASSFSGISSYEQYF. Full variable domain (outside the CDR3, taken from reference TRBV28 and TRBJ2-7): DVKVTQSSRYLVKRTGEKVFLECVQDMDHENMFWYRQDPGLGLRLIYFSYDVKMKEKGDIPEGYSVSREKKERFSLILESASTNQTSMYLCASSFSGISSYEQYFGPGTRLTVT.

The chain combines TRBV11-2 with TRBJ2-3, with TRBD1 identical over 8 bases. Germline V gives CDR1 SGHAT, CDR2 FQNNGV. This CDR3 comprises 15 residues. The J segment lost 4 bases and the V segment lost 6 bases, leaving 9 bases of the junction unmatched. The CDR3 DNA sequence: TGTGCCAGCAGAGAAGGCAGGGGGCGCGCAGATACGCAGTATTTT. Amino acids: CASREGRGRADTQYF.

Concerning this clone: This may be a read error, as it is one base from a much larger clone. The chain couples TRBV5-1 to TRBJ2-7, with a weak D call TRBD2 (6 bases). CDR1 is SGHRS and CDR2 is YFSETQ in the germline V gene. This CDR3 has 14 amino acids. The V end lost 4 bases, the J end lost 2 bases, and 13 bases lay between the germline ends. The DNA for the CDR3 is TGCGCCAGCAGCCGGGGGACCGTCACCTACGAGCAGTACTTC. Protein sequence: CASSRGTVTYEQYF.

The chain employs TRBV28 and TRBJ2-1, with 7 bases identical to TRBD2. With 2 bases clipped from V and 1 base from J, the junction kept 8 bases outside the gene matches. CDR1 and CDR2 (germline): MDHEN, SYDVKM. The CDR3 spans 17 residues. CDR3 in amino acids: CASSLRLAGGSYNEQFF. In DNA form, the CDR3 reads TGTGCCAGCAGTTTACGACTAGCAGGAGGATCCTACAATGAGCAGTTCTTC.

In this sample, this clone turned up once. The rearrangement links TRBV9 to TRBJ2-1; 13 bases map to TRBD2. The junction had 4 bases not matched to a gene; V was cut back by 2 bases and J by 8 bases. CDR1 and CDR2 from the germline V gene are SGDLS and YYNGEE. The CDR3 runs 15 residues. As DNA, the CDR3 is TGTGCCAGCAGCGTTTCAGGACTAGCGGGAGATGAGCAGTTCTTC. It yields the protein CASSVSGLAGDEQFF.

This chain links TRBV15 with TRBJ2-5; D may be TRBD1 or TRBD2 (5 bases each). Trimming pared 0 bases from V and 5 bases from J, leaving 13 bases between. CDR1 and CDR2 (germline): LNHNV, YYDKDF (reference sequence). The length of the CDR3 is 15 residues. The CDR3 DNA follows: TGTGCCACCAGCAGAGATCGGGGCGAGGGGGAGACCCAGTACTTC. This translates into CATSRDRGEGETQYF.

The gene calls are TRBV11-2 and TRBJ2-7; D might be TRBD1 (5 bases). V was shortened by 1 base and J by 7 bases, with 11 bases between the two germline ends. This CDR3 is built from 13 residues. Germline V gene data show CDR1 as SGHAT and CDR2 as FQNNGV. CDR3 loop: CASSLGPGWEQYF. The CDR3 DNA follows: TGTGCCAGCAGCTTAGGTCCAGGGTGGGAGCAGTACTTC.

The table lists this clone with a few counts. The chain has TRBV19 and TRBJ2-7, with unresolved D. V was cut by 1 base and J by 8 bases, with 12 bases left in between. This CDR3 has 13 residues. Germline values: CDR1 LNHDA, CDR2 SQIVND (reference sequence). The CDR3 loop is CASSIGHIRQQYF. The CDR3 bases are TGTGCCAGTAGTATAGGCCATATACGCCAGCAGTACTTC.

The J gene is TRBJ2-7, the V gene TRBV29-1; possible D gene TRBD1, 6 bases. Germline loops: CDR1 SQVTM, CDR2 ANQGSEA. This CDR3 is 13 amino acids long. V was clipped by 6 bases and J by 2 bases, with 14 bases between them. Written as DNA, the CDR3 is TGCAGCGTGCGTGTGACAGGCACCTACGAGCAGTACTTC. Its translation is CSVRVTGTYEQYF.

The gene calls are TRBV5-1 and TRBJ1-2; a weak D match, TRBD1 (6 bases). With 1 base removed from V and 5 bases from J, the gap between germline ends came to 24 bases. CDR3 length equals 18 residues. Germline CDR1 SGHRS, CDR2 YFSETQ. The CDR3 sequence is CASSLRDTTPAEPYGYTF. In nucleotides, the CDR3 is TGCGCCAGCAGCTTGAGGGACACCACCCCTGCAGAGCCATATGGCTACACCTTC.

This chain uses TRBV28 with TRBJ1-5; perhaps TRBD1 as D (5 bases). CDR1 and CDR2 from the germline V gene are MDHEN and SYDVKM. There are 14 residues in the CDR3. V shed 2 bases and J shed 6 bases, with 11 bases lying between them. CDR3 nucleotides: TGTGCCAGCAGTTTAGGGCAGGGAGTTCAGCCCCAGCATTTT. Translating it yields CASSLGQGVQPQHF.

This chain joins TRBV18 and TRBJ2-1, with 11 bases that match TRBD2. V dropped 0 bases and J dropped 8; count of bases not matched to a gene: 9. The germline V gene encodes CDR1 KGHSH and CDR2 LQKENI. CDR3 length: 17 amino acids. The chain's CDR3 is CASSPPVLAGVGHEQFF. The CDR3 coding sequence is TGTGCCAGCTCACCACCGGTACTAGCGGGAGTGGGGCATGAGCAGTTCTTC.

This chain joins TRBV7-8 and TRBJ2-5; D not certain. This CDR3 has 14 residues. The V gene's germline CDR1 is SGHVS and CDR2 FQNEAQ. With 1 base removed from V and 1 base from J, the gap between germline ends came to 7 bases. The CDR3 region has the DNA TGTGCCAGCAGCTTAGTTCCCCTCCAAGAGACCCAGTACTTC. Amino acid sequence: CASSLVPLQETQYF. The whole variable domain, remainder taken from reference TRBV7-8 and TRBJ2-5, is GAGVSQSPRYKVAKRGQDVALRCDPISGHVSLFWYQQALGQGPEFLTYFQNEAQLDKSGLPSDRFFAERPEGSVSTLKIQRTQQEDSAVYLCASSLVPLQETQYFGPGTRLLVL.

The rearrangement uses TRBV7-6 and TRBJ1-3; possible D gene TRBD1, 5 bases. The germline V and J ends were trimmed by 4 bases and 0 bases, with 19 bases remaining between them. The CDR3 is made up of 18 amino acids. Germline CDR1 is SGHVS and CDR2 is FNYEAQ. In nucleotides, the CDR3 is TGTGCCAGCAGCTACCGGTACCGGGGACCGAGCTCTGGAAACACCATATATTTT. Its translation is CASSYRYRGPSSGNTIYF.

Concerning this clone itself: A read error may account for a junction end that differs from germline. Other DNA variants within this sample encode the same CDR3. The rearrangement joins TRBV9 to TRBJ1-1; D ambiguous. This CDR3 contains 13 residues. Germline CDR1 is SGDLS and CDR2 is YYNGEE. This CDR3 reads CASSVAVMSLAFF. CDR3 DNA: TGTGCCAGCAGCGTAGCGGTAATGTCTCTAGCTTTCTTC.

For this clone: A much larger clone lies a single base off, so this may be a read error. The rearrangement uses TRBV28 and TRBJ1-2; D perhaps matches TRBD1 (5 bases). CDR1 and CDR2 (germline): MDHEN, SYDVKM. The length of the CDR3 is 16 residues. Trimming removed 6 bases from V and 0 bases from J, with 17 bases in between. The CDR3 region has the DNA TGTGCCAGCAGGGATCGATCAGGGCTAGCTAACTATGGCTACACCTTC. Encoded protein: CASRDRSGLANYGYTF.

The genes are TRBV19 and TRBJ2-1; TRBD1 might be the D (5 bases). The V gene's germline CDR1 is LNHDA and CDR2 SQIVND (reference sequence). The CDR3 totals 15 residues. V shed 2 bases and J shed 6 bases, with 14 bases lying between them. CDR3 sequence: CASSISVGRANEQFF. For the CDR3, the DNA is TGTGCCAGTAGTATATCCGTAGGCAGGGCCAATGAGCAGTTCTTC.

The chain combines TRBV5-1 with TRBJ2-2; 13 positions agree with TRBD2. V lost 1 base and J lost 3; bases outside the gene matches: 3. Per germline, CDR1 SGHRS and CDR2 YFSETQ. The CDR3 is 17 amino acids. DNA for the CDR3: TGCGCCAGCAGCTTGCGACTAGCGGGAGGTGACACCGGGGAGCTGTTTTTT. Translation: CASSLRLAGGDTGELFF.

The chain links TRBV5-1 to TRBJ2-3; 7 positions match TRBD2. The CDR3 has 15 residues. With V trimmed by 3 bases and J by 2 bases, 6 bases remained unmatched. Germline CDR1 is SGHRS and CDR2 is YFSETQ. DNA for the CDR3: TGCGCCAGCAGCTCCATAGCGGGTTCCACAGATACGCAGTATTTT. It yields the protein CASSSIAGSTDTQYF.

On this clone itself: Other nucleotide sequences from this sample produce the same CDR3. The gene calls are TRBV7-9 and TRBJ1-3; D unresolved. V lost 6 bases, J lost 0 bases, and 3 bases lay in between. Germline CDR1 reads SEHNR; CDR2 reads FQNEAQ (reference sequence). The CDR3 length is 12 residues. CDR3 amino acids: CASSPSGNTIYF. CDR3 in DNA: TGTGCCAGCAGTCCCTCTGGAAACACCATATATTTT.

This clone was counted once. The chain couples TRBV19 to TRBJ2-2; no definite D call. From germline, CDR1 is LNHDA and CDR2 SQIVND (reference sequence). The V end was cut by 7 bases, the J end by 0 bases, with 12 bases between. CDR3 length: 15 amino acids. CDR3 bases: TGTGCCAGTACCGGCGTGACCCCGAACACCGGGGAGCTGTTTTTT. Translated, it gives CASTGVTPNTGELFF. Based on the CDR3 plus reference TRBV19 and TRBJ2-2, the full variable domain is DGGITQSPKYLFRKEGQNVTLSCEQNLNHDAMYWYRQDPGQGLRLIYYSQIVNDFQKGDIAEGYSVSREKKESFPLTVTSAQKNPTAFYLCASTGVTPNTGELFFGEGSRLTVL.

V usage is TRBV10-3 and J usage is TRBJ2-1; 11 bases fit TRBD1. With 4 bases clipped from V and 7 bases from J, the junction kept 12 bases outside the gene matches. Germline assignment: CDR1 ENHRY and CDR2 SYGVKD. The CDR3 is 17 amino acids. CDR3 sequence reads: CAISVPERDRGKNEQFF. The DNA for the CDR3 is TGTGCCATCAGTGTCCCCGAGCGGGACAGGGGGAAGAATGAGCAGTTCTTC.

The CDR3, as DNA: TGTGCCAGCAGCGTAGGGAGTTTGGGGACAGTGAACACTGAAGCTTTCTTT. As protein: CASSVGSLGTVNTEAFF. The V gene is TRBV9, the J gene TRBJ1-1, with 7 positions matching TRBD1. V lost 0 bases to trimming and J lost 0 bases; unmatched junction nucleotides: 8. This CDR3 has 17 amino acids. Germline values: CDR1 SGDLS, CDR2 YYNGEE.